This record looks at one T cell receptor (beta chain) sequence and its context. The antigen is undetermined. The record originates from a study of OX40 agonist ivuxolimab in advanced cancers. Study information: Every patient in dose escalation had hepatocellular carcinoma, melanoma, renal cell or head and neck cancer. General observations from the study: More expanded clones were seen, on average, in CD8+ T cells than in CD4+. Antigens targeted by the expanded peripheral T cells were not determined.

Clones were read by immunoSEQ multiplex PCR, and TCRdb kept only the in-frame ones, dropping some. The sample carries more than 80,000 clones, approximately 84% recorded once. The CDR3 runs 14 residues. Trimming cost V 4 bases and J 6 bases; bases outside gene matches: 7. Germline V CDR1 and CDR2: MDHEN, SYDVKM. The J gene is TRBJ2-5, the V gene TRBV28; 8 bases map to TRBD1. This specimen consisted of CD4+ or CD8+ T cells sorted from blood, obtained in a trial of the OX40 agonist ivuxolimab. This clonotype was obtained from an adult with an advanced solid tumor such as melanoma, head and neck, liver or kidney cancer. CDR3 bases: TGTGCCAGCAGTTATCAGGGGGCGGTGCAGACCCAGTACTTC. Translated, it gives CASSYQGAVQTQYF.